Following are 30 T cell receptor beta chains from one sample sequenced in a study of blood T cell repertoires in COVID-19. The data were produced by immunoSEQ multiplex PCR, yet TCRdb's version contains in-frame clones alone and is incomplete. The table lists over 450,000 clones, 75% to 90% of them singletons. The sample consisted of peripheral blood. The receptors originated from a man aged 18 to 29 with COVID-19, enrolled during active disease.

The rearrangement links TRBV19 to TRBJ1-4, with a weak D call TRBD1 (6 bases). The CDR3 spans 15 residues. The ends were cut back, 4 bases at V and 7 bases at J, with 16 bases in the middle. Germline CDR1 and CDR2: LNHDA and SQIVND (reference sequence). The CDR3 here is CASSTPPQGSEKLFF. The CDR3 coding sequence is TGTGCCAGTAGTACCCCCCCACAGGGTTCTGAAAAACTGTTTTTT.

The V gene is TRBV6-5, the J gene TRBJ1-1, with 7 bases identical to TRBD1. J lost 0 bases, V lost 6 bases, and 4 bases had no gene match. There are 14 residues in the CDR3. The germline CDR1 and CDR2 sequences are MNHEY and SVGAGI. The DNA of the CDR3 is TGTGCCAGCAGGAAAGACAGGGTGAACACTGAAGCTTTCTTT. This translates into CASRKDRVNTEAFF.

The CDR3 here is CASRWGAGGPDTQYF. In DNA form, the CDR3 reads TGTGCCAGCAGATGGGGAGCAGGGGGACCAGATACGCAGTATTTT. V and J are TRBV6-5 and TRBJ2-3; 7 bases map to TRBD1. With 6 bases clipped from V and 4 bases from J, the junction kept 10 bases outside the gene matches. This CDR3 is built from 15 residues. Germline V gene data show CDR1 as MNHEY and CDR2 as SVGAGI.

The CDR3 is CASGSPRGMATDTQYF. In nucleotides, the CDR3 is TGTGCTAGTGGTTCCCCTCGGGGGATGGCGACAGATACGCAGTATTTT. The gene calls are TRBV12-5 and TRBJ2-3; tentative D call: TRBD2 (6 bases). The CDR3 has 16 amino acids. CDR1 LGHNT and CDR2 FRNRAP come from the germline V gene. V was cut by 4 bases and J by 3 bases, with 17 bases left in between. Filled out from reference TRBV12-5 and TRBJ2-3, the complete variable domain reads DARVTQTPRHKVTEMGQEVTMRCQPILGHNTVFWYRQTMMQGLELLAYFRNRAPLDDSGMPKDRFSAEMPDATLATLKIQPSEPRDSAVYFCASGSPRGMATDTQYFGPGTRLTVL.

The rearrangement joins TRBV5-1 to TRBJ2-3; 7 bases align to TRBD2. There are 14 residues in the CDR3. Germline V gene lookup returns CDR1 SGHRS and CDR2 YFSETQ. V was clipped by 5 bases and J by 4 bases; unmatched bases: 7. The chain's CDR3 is CASRISGNADTQYF. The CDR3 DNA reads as TGCGCCAGCAGGATAAGCGGGAACGCAGATACGCAGTATTTT.

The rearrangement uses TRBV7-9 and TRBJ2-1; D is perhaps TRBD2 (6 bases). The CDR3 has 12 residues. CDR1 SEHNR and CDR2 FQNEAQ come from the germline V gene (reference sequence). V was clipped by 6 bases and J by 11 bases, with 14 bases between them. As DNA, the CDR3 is TGTGCCAGCAGATGGGGGGACGTACAGCAGTTCTTC. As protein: CASRWGDVQQFF.

This chain's CDR3 is CASSYGGTGRTDTQYF. The CDR3, as DNA: TGTGCCAGCAGTTACGGGGGGACAGGGAGGACAGATACGCAGTATTTT. The J gene is TRBJ2-3, the V gene TRBV6-6, with 9 nucleotides matching TRBD1. CDR1 is MNHNY and CDR2 is SVGAGI in the germline V gene (reference sequence). V lost 2 bases, J lost 3 bases, and 6 bases stayed unmatched. The CDR3 has 16 amino acids.

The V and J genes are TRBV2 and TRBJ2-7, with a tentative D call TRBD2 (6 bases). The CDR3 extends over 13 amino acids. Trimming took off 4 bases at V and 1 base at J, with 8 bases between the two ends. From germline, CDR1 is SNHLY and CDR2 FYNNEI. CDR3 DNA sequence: TGTGCCAGCAGTGGCGCGGGATCCTACGAGCAGTACTTC. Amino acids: CASSGAGSYEQYF.

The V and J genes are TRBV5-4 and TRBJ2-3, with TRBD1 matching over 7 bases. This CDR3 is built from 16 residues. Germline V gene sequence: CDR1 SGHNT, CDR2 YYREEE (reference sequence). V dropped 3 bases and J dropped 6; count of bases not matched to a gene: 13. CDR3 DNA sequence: TGTGCCAGCAGCTCCCCAACAACAGGGGAAAGGGATACGCAGTATTTT. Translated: CASSSPTTGERDTQYF.

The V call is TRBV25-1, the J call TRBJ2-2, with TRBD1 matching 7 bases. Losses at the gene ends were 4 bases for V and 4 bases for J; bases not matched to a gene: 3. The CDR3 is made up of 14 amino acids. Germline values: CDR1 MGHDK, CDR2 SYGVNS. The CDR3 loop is CASSVDRATGELFF. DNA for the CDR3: TGTGCCAGCAGTGTCGACAGGGCCACCGGGGAGCTGTTTTTT.

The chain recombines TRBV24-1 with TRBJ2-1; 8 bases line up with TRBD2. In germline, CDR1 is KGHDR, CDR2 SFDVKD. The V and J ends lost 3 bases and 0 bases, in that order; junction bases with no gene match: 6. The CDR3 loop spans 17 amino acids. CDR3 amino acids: CATSDVTGTSSYNEQFF. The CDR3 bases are TGTGCCACCAGTGATGTGACCGGGACTAGCTCCTACAATGAGCAGTTCTTC.

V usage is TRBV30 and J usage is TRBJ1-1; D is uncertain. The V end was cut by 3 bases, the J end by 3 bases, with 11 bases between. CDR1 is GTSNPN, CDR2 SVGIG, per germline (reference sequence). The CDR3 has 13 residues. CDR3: CAWRRNRDTEAFF. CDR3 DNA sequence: TGTGCCTGGAGGCGAAACCGGGACACTGAAGCTTTCTTT.

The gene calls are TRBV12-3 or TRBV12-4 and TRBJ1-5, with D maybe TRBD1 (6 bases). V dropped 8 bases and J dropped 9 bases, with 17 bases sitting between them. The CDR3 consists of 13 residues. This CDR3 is CASGQRGGAPQHF. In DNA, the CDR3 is TGTGCCAGCGGGCAGCGGGGGGGGGCGCCCCAGCATTTT.

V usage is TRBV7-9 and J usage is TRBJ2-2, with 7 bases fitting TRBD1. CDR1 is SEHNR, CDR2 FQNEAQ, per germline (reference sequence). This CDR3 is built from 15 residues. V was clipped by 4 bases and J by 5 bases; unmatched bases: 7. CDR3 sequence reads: CASSSNRGETGELFF. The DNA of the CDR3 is TGTGCCAGCAGCTCGAACAGGGGAGAAACCGGGGAGCTGTTTTTT.

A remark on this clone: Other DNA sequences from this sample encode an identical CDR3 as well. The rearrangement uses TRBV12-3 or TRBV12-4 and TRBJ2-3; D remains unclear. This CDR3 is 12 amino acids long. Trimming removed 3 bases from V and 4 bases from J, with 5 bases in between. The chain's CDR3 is CASSFLADTQYF. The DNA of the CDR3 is TGTGCCAGCAGTTTTCTCGCAGATACGCAGTATTTT.

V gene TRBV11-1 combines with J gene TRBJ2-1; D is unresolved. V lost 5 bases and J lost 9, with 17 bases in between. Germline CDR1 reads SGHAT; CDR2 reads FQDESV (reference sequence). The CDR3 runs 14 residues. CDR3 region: CASSPETGSGEQFF. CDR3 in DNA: TGTGCCAGCAGCCCAGAGACTGGATCGGGTGAGCAGTTCTTC. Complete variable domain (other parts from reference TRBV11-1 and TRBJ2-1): EAEVAQSPRYKITEKSQAVAFWCDPISGHATLYWYRQILGQGPELLVQFQDESVVDDSQLPKDRFSAERLKGVDSTLKIQPAELGDSAMYLCASSPETGSGEQFFGPGTRLTVL.

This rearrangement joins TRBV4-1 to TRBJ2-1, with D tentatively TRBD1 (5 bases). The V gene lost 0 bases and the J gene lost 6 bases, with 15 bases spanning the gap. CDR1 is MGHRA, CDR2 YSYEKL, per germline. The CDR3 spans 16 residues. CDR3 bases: TGCGCCAGCAGCCAAGAGCCTGAAACAGGATCCAATGAGCAGTTCTTC. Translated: CASSQEPETGSNEQFF.

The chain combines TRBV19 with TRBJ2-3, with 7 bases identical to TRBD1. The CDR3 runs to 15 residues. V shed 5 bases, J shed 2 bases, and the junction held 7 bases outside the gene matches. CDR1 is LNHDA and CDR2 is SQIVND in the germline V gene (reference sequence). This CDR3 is CASSSGGLDTDTQYF. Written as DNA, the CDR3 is TGTGCCAGTAGTTCAGGGGGATTGGACACAGATACGCAGTATTTT.

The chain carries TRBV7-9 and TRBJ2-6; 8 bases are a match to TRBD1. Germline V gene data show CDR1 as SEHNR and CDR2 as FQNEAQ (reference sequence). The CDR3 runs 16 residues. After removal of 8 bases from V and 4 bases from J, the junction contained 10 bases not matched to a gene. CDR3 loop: CASHAQQGVGANVLTF. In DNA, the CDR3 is TGTGCCAGCCACGCCCAACAGGGGGTAGGGGCCAACGTCCTGACTTTC. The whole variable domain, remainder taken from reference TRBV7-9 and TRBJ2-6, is DTGVSQNPRHKITKRGQNVTFRCDPISEHNRLYWYRQTLGQGPEFLTYFQNEAQLEKSRLLSDRFSAERPKGSFSTLEIQRTEQGDSAMYLCASHAQQGVGANVLTFGAGSRLTVL.

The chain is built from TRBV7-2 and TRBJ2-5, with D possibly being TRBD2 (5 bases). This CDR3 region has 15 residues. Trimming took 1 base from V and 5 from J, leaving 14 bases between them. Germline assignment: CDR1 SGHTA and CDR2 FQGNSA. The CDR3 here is CASSLGAGIRETQYF. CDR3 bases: TGTGCCAGCAGCTTAGGGGCCGGGATACGGGAGACCCAGTACTTC.

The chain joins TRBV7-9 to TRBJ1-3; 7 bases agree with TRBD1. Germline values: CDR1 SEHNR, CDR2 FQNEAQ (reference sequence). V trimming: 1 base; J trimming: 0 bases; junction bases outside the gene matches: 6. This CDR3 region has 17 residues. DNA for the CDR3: TGTGCCAGCAGCTTAGGAACCGGGACAGTCTCTGGAAACACCATATATTTT. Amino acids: CASSLGTGTVSGNTIYF.

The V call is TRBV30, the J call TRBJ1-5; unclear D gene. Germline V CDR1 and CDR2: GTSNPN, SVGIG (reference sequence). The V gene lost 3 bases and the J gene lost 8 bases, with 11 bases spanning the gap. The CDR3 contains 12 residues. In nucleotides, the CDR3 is TGTGCCTGGAGCGCCCACGGTGAGCCCCAGCATTTT. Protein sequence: CAWSAHGEPQHF.

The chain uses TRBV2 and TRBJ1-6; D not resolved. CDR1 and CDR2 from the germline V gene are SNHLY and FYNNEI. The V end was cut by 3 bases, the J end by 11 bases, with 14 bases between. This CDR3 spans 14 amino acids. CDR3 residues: CASSDDGRRAPLHF. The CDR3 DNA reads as TGTGCCAGCAGTGATGATGGCCGGAGGGCACCCCTCCACTTT.

The CDR3 spells CASTIRGGQGETQYF. The CDR3 DNA sequence: TGTGCCAGCACCATCCGTGGGGGACAGGGGGAGACCCAGTACTTC. This chain connects TRBV7-9 to TRBJ2-5, with 10 positions matching TRBD1. The CDR3 sequence is 15 residues long. Germline assignment: CDR1 SEHNR and CDR2 FQNEAQ (reference sequence). V shed 7 bases, J shed 5 bases, and the junction held 10 bases outside the gene matches.

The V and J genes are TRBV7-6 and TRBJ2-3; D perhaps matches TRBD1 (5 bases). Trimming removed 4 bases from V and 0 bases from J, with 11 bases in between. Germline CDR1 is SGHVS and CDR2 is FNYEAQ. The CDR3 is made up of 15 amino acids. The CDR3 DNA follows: TGTGCCAGCAGCTCTCCTCAGGGAAGCACAGATACGCAGTATTTT. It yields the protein CASSSPQGSTDTQYF.

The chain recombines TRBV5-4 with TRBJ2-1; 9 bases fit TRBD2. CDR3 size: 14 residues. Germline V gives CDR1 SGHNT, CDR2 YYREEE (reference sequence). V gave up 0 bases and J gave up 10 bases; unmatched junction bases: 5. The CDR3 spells CASSLDLAGVEQFF. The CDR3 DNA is TGTGCCAGCAGCTTGGATTTAGCGGGAGTGGAGCAGTTCTTC. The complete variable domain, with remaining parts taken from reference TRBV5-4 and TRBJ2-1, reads ETGVTQSPTHLIKTRGQQVTLRCSSQSGHNTVSWYQQALGQGPQFIFQYYREEENGRGNFPPRFSGLQFPNYSSELNVNALELDDSALYLCASSLDLAGVEQFFGPGTRLTVL.

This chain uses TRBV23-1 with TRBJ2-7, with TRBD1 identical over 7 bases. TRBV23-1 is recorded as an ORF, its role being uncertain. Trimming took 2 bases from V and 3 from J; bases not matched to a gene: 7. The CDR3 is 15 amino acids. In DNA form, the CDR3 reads TGCGCCAGCAGTCAACCCCGGGACAGCCGCTACGAGCAGTACTTC. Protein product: CASSQPRDSRYEQYF.

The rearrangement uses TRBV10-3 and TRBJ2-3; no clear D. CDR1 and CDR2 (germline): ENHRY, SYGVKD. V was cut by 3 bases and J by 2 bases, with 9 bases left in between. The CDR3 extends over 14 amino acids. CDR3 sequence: CAISEKSFTDTQYF. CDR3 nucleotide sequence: TGTGCCATCAGTGAAAAAAGCTTCACAGATACGCAGTATTTT.

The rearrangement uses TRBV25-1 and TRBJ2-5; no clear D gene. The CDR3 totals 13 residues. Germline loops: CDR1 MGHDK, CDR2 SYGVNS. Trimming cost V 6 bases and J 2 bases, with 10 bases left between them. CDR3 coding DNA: TGTGCCAGCAGCGTCGTCAGACAAGAGACCCAGTACTTC. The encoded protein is CASSVVRQETQYF.

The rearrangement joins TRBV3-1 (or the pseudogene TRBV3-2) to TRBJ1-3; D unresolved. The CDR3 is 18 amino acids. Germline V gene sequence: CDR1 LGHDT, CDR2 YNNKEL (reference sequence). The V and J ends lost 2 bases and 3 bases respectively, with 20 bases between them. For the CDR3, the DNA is TGTGCCAGCAGCCAAAGCCCGGATCGGGGTAGAATTGGAAACACCATATATTTT. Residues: CASSQSPDRGRIGNTIYF.